These 26 T cell receptor beta chains came from one sample sequenced in a study of T cells in women clearing cervical HPV infection. Repertoires were generated with immunoSEQ multiplex PCR, while TCRdb's copy carries only in-frame clones and drops some. This sample contains about 35,000 clones. Material for sequencing was blood buffy coat. Receptors were obtained from a woman aged 18 to 75 with a cervical HPV16 infection that either progressed to CIN3+ or cleared (not recorded which).

CDR3 protein: CSARPTSGIYNEQFF. The sequenced part of the CDR3 DNA is TGCAGTGCTAGACCTACTAGCGGGATCTACAATGAG. This chain joins TRBV20-1 and TRBJ2-1; 10 bases map to TRBD2. The CDR3 goes on 3 residues after the read ends, and that part is filled in from the germline J gene. Germline V lookup: CDR1 DFQATT, CDR2 SNEGSKA (reference sequence). The CDR3 is 15 amino acids. Unmatched junction bases numbered 4, after V lost 2 bases and J lost 3 bases.

The CDR3 spells CASGLGQGLGSGNTIYF. The part of the CDR3 DNA that was read is TGTGCTAGTGGTTTGGGACAGGGATTGGGCTCTGGAAACACC. The chain employs TRBV12-5 and TRBJ1-3; 7 positions agree with TRBD1. The CDR3 goes on 3 residues after the read ends, and that part is filled in from the germline J gene. Germline V gene data show CDR1 as LGHNT and CDR2 as FRNRAP. The CDR3 spans 17 residues. With V trimmed by 1 base and J by 0 bases, 6 bases remained unmatched.

In regard to this clone: The read terminates 3 residues before the CDR3 end, so the remaining end is supplied by the germline J gene. V and J are TRBV28 and TRBJ2-3; D is unresolved. The CDR3 is 14 residues long. Germline V gene sequence: CDR1 MDHEN, CDR2 SYDVKM. The germline V and J ends were trimmed by 4 bases and 3 bases, with 11 bases remaining between them. Partial CDR3 DNA: TGTGCCAGCAGTTCGAGACTGAGAACAGATACG. Translated: CASSSRLRTDT. The complete CDR3 reads CASSSRLRTDTQYF.

On this clone: The read ends 3 residues early relative to the CDR3; the germline J gene fills the gap. The rearrangement joins TRBV29-1 to TRBJ1-1, with 7 bases lining up with TRBD1. Unmatched junction bases numbered 8, after V lost 7 bases and J lost 3 bases. The CDR3 spans 13 residues. Germline CDR1 is SQVTM and CDR2 is ANQGSEA. Partial CDR3 DNA: TGCAGCGCTGCAGGGGGTTGGGACACTGAA. Protein: CSAAGGWDTE. The full CDR3 is CSAAGGWDTEAFF. Combining the CDR3 with reference TRBV29-1 and TRBJ1-1 gives the whole variable domain SAVISQKPSRDICQRGTSLTIQCQVDSQVTMMFWYRQQPGQSLTLIATANQGSEATYESGFVIDKFPISRPNLTFSTLTVSNMSPEDSSIYLCSAAGGWDTEAFFGQGTRLTVV.

As concerns this clone: The read terminates 3 residues ahead of where the CDR3 ends, so the germline J gene completes it. The J gene is TRBJ2-7, the V gene TRBV4-1; 8 bases agree with TRBD2. The V and J ends lost 3 bases and 2 bases, in that order; junction bases with no gene match: 6. CDR3 length: 15 amino acids. Germline V gene data show CDR1 as MGHRA and CDR2 as YSYEKL. Incomplete CDR3 DNA: TGCGCCAGCAGCCAGGGACTAGAGGATGCCTACGAG. This encodes CASSQGLEDAYE. From start to end, the CDR3 is CASSQGLEDAYEQYF.

With respect to this clone: The read terminates 3 residues before the CDR3 end, so the remaining end is supplied by the germline J gene. The chain links TRBV20-1 to TRBJ1-1; D call uncertain. The length of the CDR3 is 14 residues. CDR1 and CDR2 from the germline V gene are DFQATT and SNEGSKA (reference sequence). Between the trimmed V and J ends, which lost 3 bases and 3 bases, there was a span of 14 bases. CDR3 bases read: TGCAGTGCTAGTTTGCGGAGACGGGACACTGAA. As protein: CSASLRRRDTE. The full-length CDR3 reads as CSASLRRRDTEAFF.

Note on this clone: The read ends 3 residues early relative to the CDR3; the germline J gene fills the gap. The gene calls are TRBV23-1 and TRBJ1-2; D is unresolved. TRBV23-1 is identified as an open reading frame with a role that is uncertain. This CDR3 has 12 amino acids. The CDR3 region is CASSPGCNDYTF. The part of the CDR3 DNA that was read is TGCGCCAGCAGTCCCGGGTGCAATGAC.

Turning to this clone: The read ends 3 residues early relative to the CDR3; the germline J gene fills the gap. The chain uses TRBV7-8 and TRBJ2-2; D unclear. Trimming shortened V by 1 base and J by 1 base, and 7 bases separated the two germline ends. Per the germline V gene, CDR1 is SGHVS and CDR2 is FQNEAQ. This CDR3 region has 15 residues. The CDR3 sequence: CASSLGPGNTGELFF. The sequenced part of the CDR3 DNA is TGTGCCAGCAGCTTAGGGCCGGGGAACACCGGGGAG.

To note about this clone: The read gets to within 3 residues of the CDR3 end, and the germline J gene fills in the rest. The chain employs TRBV20-1 and TRBJ2-1; D not resolved. V gave up 0 bases and J gave up 5 bases, with 20 bases separating them. The CDR3 spans 17 residues. Germline-derived CDR1 and CDR2 are DFQATT and SNEGSKA (reference sequence). The CDR3 protein is CSARDPLAQSHNNEQFF. The sequenced CDR3 bases are TGCAGTGCTAGAGATCCGTTAGCCCAAAGCCATAACAATGAG.

Comments on this clone: The read halts 3 residues ahead of the CDR3 end, with the missing end drawn from the germline J gene. This chain joins TRBV30 and TRBJ2-1, with D possibly being TRBD2 (6 bases). CDR1 is GTSNPN and CDR2 is SVGIG in the germline V gene (reference sequence). The CDR3 sequence is 15 residues long. V was trimmed by 3 bases and J by 3 bases, leaving 15 bases between them. CDR3 DNA (partial): TGTGCCTGGAGCAAGGGACTTCTCCTCTACAATGAG. Protein: CAWSKGLLLYNE. The CDR3, in full, reads CAWSKGLLLYNEQFF.

As for this clone: The read ends 3 residues shy of where the CDR3 ends; the end is completed using the germline J gene. The chain is built from TRBV19 and TRBJ1-4; D gene uncertain. V shed 3 bases and J shed 7 bases, with 12 bases lying between them. This CDR3 spans 14 amino acids. CDR1 and CDR2 from the germline V gene are LNHDA and SQIVND (reference sequence). This CDR3 is CASSIPLASEKLFF. The CDR3 DNA, read in part, is TGTGCCAGTAGTATTCCACTCGCGTCTGAAAAA.

To note about this clone: The read halts 3 residues ahead of the CDR3 end, with the missing end drawn from the germline J gene. The gene calls are TRBV29-1 and TRBJ1-1; D is unclear. CDR1 is SQVTM, CDR2 ANQGSEA, per germline. CDR3 size: 12 residues. Trimming shortened V by 0 bases and J by 7 bases, and 9 bases separated the two germline ends. The DNA read from the CDR3 is TGCAGCGTTGAAGAGAACGGTAATGAA. Translation gives CSVEENGNE. Given in full, the CDR3 is CSVEENGNEAFF.

Points on this clone: The read halts 3 residues ahead of the CDR3 end, with the missing end drawn from the germline J gene. The V call is TRBV2, the J call TRBJ2-3; D perhaps matches TRBD2 (5 bases). The CDR3 runs 14 residues. CDR1 and CDR2 (germline): SNHLY, FYNNEI. V was clipped by 6 bases and J by 2 bases, with 12 bases between them. The CDR3 here is CASRVLAYTDTQYF. The CDR3 DNA, read in part, is TGTGCCAGCAGGGTTCTAGCTTACACAGATACG.

Remarks on this clone: Coverage ceases 3 residues before the CDR3 finishes, and the germline J gene fills in the end. This chain links TRBV2 with TRBJ1-5; possibly TRBD1 for D (6 bases). The CDR3 spans 13 residues. V was trimmed by 7 bases and J by 1 base, leaving 8 bases between them. Per the germline V gene, CDR1 is SNHLY and CDR2 is FYNNEI. The part of the CDR3 DNA that was read is TGTGCCAGCAAGGGGGAAAGCAATCAGCCC. It translates to CASKGESNQP. The whole CDR3 reads CASKGESNQPQHF.

With regard to this clone: The read ends 3 residues before the CDR3 terminus; that terminus is restored from the germline J gene. The rearrangement links TRBV6-1 to TRBJ1-1; possibly TRBD1 for D (6 bases). CDR3 length: 14 amino acids. Trimming cost V 3 bases and J 5 bases, with 13 bases left between them. Germline CDR1 and CDR2: MNHNS and SASEGT. The covered CDR3 bases are TGTGCCAGCAGTGAGAGGGGGGGGGAAACTGAA. It specifies CASSERGGETE. In full, the CDR3 reads CASSERGGETEAFF.

With respect to this clone: Read sequence stops 3 residues before the CDR3 end, and the germline J gene provides the missing end. The chain carries TRBV19 and TRBJ2-4, with a possible D match to TRBD2 (6 bases). CDR3 length equals 13 residues. Germline V gene lookup returns CDR1 LNHDA and CDR2 SQIVND (reference sequence). Incomplete CDR3 DNA: TGTGCCAGTAGGGAGCGGGCCCTCTATGGT. Amino acid sequence: CASRERALYG. The whole CDR3 region reads CASRERALYGQYF.

To note about this clone: The CDR3 extends 3 residues past the end of the read, so its final part is completed from the germline J gene. The chain uses TRBV30 and TRBJ1-1; D may be TRBD1 (5 bases). The germline V gene has CDR1 GTSNPN and CDR2 SVGIG (reference sequence). V was clipped by 0 bases and J by 5 bases, with 10 bases between them. CDR3 length: 13 residues. CDR3 residues: CAWSVGHATEAFF. Incomplete CDR3 DNA: TGTGCCTGGAGTGTGGGGCACGCTACTGAA.

As regards this clone: Coverage ceases 3 residues before the CDR3 finishes, and the germline J gene fills in the end. The J gene is TRBJ2-7, the V gene TRBV7-2, with 7 positions matching TRBD2. There are 14 residues in the CDR3. Germline V gene sequence: CDR1 SGHTA, CDR2 FQGNSA. The junction had 3 bases not matched to a gene; V was cut back by 2 bases and J by 2 bases. The CDR3 loop is CASSLREGTYEQYF. The sequenced CDR3 bases are TGTGCCAGCAGCTTAAGGGAGGGGACCTACGAG.

Remarks on this clone: The read ends 3 residues shy of where the CDR3 ends; the end is completed using the germline J gene. The rearrangement joins TRBV19 to TRBJ1-1; perhaps TRBD1 as D (6 bases). CDR1 and CDR2 from the germline V gene are LNHDA and SQIVND (reference sequence). CDR3 length: 16 amino acids. This CDR3 is CASSNKGGGAFKTAFF. CDR3 bases read: TGTGCCAGTAGTAATAAGGGCGGGGGGGCTTTTAAGACA.

About this clone itself: The read is 3 residues too short to cover the CDR3 end, so that end is filled in from the germline J gene. The chain uses TRBV6-1 and TRBJ1-3, with D unresolved. This CDR3 region has 15 residues. Looked up from germline, CDR1 is MNHNS and CDR2 is SASEGT. With 2 bases removed from V and 0 bases from J, the gap between germline ends came to 8 bases. CDR3 protein: CASSEQKSSGNTIYF. CDR3 DNA, as far as it was read: TGTGCCAGCAGTGAACAGAAGAGCTCTGGAAACACC.

This clone is identified as medium-sized (0.01 to 0.1%) from frequency. The read comes to an end 3 residues before the CDR3 does, leaving the germline J gene to fill in the end. V gene TRBV6-2 or TRBV6-3 combines with J gene TRBJ2-7; 9 bases map to TRBD1. The CDR3 sequence is 14 residues long. Germline CDR1 is MNHEY and CDR2 is SVGEGT. The J segment lost 6 bases and the V segment lost 6 bases, leaving 9 bases of the junction unmatched. CDR3 protein: CASSTGTGITEQYF. CDR3 DNA, as far as it was read: TGTGCCAGCAGCACCGGGACAGGGATCACCGAG.

Worth noting for this clone: The read finishes 3 residues shy of the CDR3 end, and the germline J gene is used to complete it. This sample also contains other DNA sequences that code for the same CDR3. This chain uses TRBV2 with TRBJ1-5; 8 nucleotides match TRBD1. The CDR3 sequence is 15 residues long. CDR1 and CDR2 from the germline V gene are SNHLY and FYNNEI. Losses at the gene ends were 4 bases for V and 4 bases for J; bases not matched to a gene: 6. CDR3 sequence reads: CASSVGQGRNQPQHF. The part of the CDR3 DNA that was read is TGTGCCAGCAGTGTTGGACAGGGTCGAAATCAGCCC.

With respect to this clone: Read data end 3 residues before the CDR3 end; the end is taken from the germline J gene. The J gene is TRBJ2-7, the V gene TRBV12-3 or TRBV12-4, with D possibly being TRBD1 (5 bases). This CDR3 contains 14 residues. The ends were cut back, 1 base at V and 4 bases at J, with 11 bases in the middle. Incomplete CDR3 DNA: TGTGCCAGCAGTTTAGTGGCAGGGCGGTACGAG. It encodes CASSLVAGRYE. The complete CDR3 protein is CASSLVAGRYEQYF.

The CDR3 protein is CASSVGTDGYTF. The DNA read from the CDR3 is TGTGCCAGCAGCGTCGGGACTGATGGC. The chain uses TRBV7-9 and TRBJ1-2; tentatively, D is TRBD1 (5 bases). The read halts 3 residues ahead of the CDR3 end, with the missing end drawn from the germline J gene. The V end lost 5 bases, the J end lost 6 bases, and 10 bases lay between the germline ends. The CDR3 has 12 amino acids. Germline loops: CDR1 SEHNR, CDR2 FQNEAQ (reference sequence). Supplemented by reference TRBV7-9 and TRBJ1-2, the full variable domain reads DTGVSQNPRHKITKRGQNVTFRCDPISEHNRLYWYRQTLGQGPEFLTYFQNEAQLEKSRLLSDRFSAERPKGSFSTLEIQRTEQGDSAMYLCASSVGTDGYTFGSGTRLTVV.

Details on this clone: The read ends 3 residues before the CDR3 terminus; that terminus is restored from the germline J gene. The chain couples TRBV18 to TRBJ1-1; TRBD1 is a possible D gene (5 bases). This CDR3 is 14 amino acids long. From germline, CDR1 is KGHSH and CDR2 LQKENI. The ends were cut back, 2 bases at V and 1 base at J, with 8 bases in the middle. The CDR3 bases that were read are TGTGCCAGCTCACCAAGGGGCGAGAACACTGAA. This gives the protein CASSPRGENTE. The whole CDR3 is CASSPRGENTEAFF.

A remark on this clone: Read data end 3 residues before the CDR3 end; the end is taken from the germline J gene. Other DNA sequences within the sample encode an identical CDR3. This rearrangement joins TRBV2 to TRBJ2-2; D could derive from TRBD1 or TRBD2 (5 bases each). The CDR3 extends over 15 amino acids. With 4 bases removed from V and 4 bases from J, the gap between germline ends came to 13 bases. Germline V CDR1 and CDR2: SNHLY, FYNNEI. CDR3: CASSASGRGTGELFF. The DNA read from the CDR3 is TGTGCCAGCAGTGCCTCAGGGAGAGGCACCGGGGAG.